This T cell receptor (beta chain) was captured by sequencing in a study of beta chain features in type 1 diabetes. Via CD45RO/CCR7/CD25/CD127/CD95/CD27, cells of the CD4+ naive, central memory, regulatory and stem cell-like memory subsets were sorted. All of the isolated RNA was reverse transcribed, so expressed TCRB transcripts were sequenced. Method: immunoSEQ multiplex PCR; TCRdb's copy keeps in-frame clones and lacks some. Among under 350,000 clones listed, approximately 25% were seen once. General observations from the study: Among all four CD4+ subsets, Type 1 diabetes patients had TCRB CDR3s that were moderately but significantly shorter. For type 1 diabetes patients, VDJ junctions showed fewer insertions and more deletions. PCR, the amplification step, might favor shorter templates, equally in patients and controls. Within patients, naive, central memory and Treg TCRB repertoires seemed more similar than within healthy donors.

The CDR3 totals 15 residues. Trimming left V 1 base short and J 7 bases short, with 14 bases between. Germline CDR1 KGHSH, CDR2 LQKENI. Concerning this clone: Its antigen is currently unknown.

V usage is TRBV18 and J usage is TRBJ2-1; the D gene is possibly TRBD2 (6 bases). Material for sequencing was naive CD4+ T cells from blood. The clonotype originates from a woman aged 25-40 years with type 1 diabetes. In DNA form, the CDR3 reads TGTGCCAGCTCACCACGAACCGAGACTAGGAATGAGCAGTTCTTC. Translating gives CASSPRTETRNEQFF.